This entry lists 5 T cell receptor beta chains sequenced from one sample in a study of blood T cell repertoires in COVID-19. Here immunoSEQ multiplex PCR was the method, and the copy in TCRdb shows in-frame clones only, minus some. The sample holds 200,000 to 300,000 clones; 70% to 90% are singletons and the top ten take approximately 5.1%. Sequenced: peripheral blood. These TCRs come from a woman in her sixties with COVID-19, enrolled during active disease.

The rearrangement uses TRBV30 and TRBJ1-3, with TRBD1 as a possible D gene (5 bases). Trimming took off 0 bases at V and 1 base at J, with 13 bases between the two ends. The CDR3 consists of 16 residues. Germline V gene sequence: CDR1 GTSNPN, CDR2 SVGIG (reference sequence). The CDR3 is CAWSVRGKTSGNTIYF. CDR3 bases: TGTGCCTGGAGTGTACGGGGGAAGACATCTGGAAACACCATATATTTT.

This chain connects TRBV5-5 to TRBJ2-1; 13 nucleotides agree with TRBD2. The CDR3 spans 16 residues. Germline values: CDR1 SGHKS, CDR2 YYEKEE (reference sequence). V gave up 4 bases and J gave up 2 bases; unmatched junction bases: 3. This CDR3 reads CASSEGLAGAYNEQFF. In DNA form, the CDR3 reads TGTGCCAGCAGCGAAGGACTAGCGGGAGCCTACAATGAGCAGTTCTTC.

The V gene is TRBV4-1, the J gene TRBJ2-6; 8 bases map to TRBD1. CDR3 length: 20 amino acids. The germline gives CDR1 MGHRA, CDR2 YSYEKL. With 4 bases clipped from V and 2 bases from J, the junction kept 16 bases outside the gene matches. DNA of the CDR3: TGCGCCAGCAGCCTTACTGGGGCAGGGGGCAGTGGTACTGGGGCCAACGTCCTGACTTTC. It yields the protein CASSLTGAGGSGTGANVLTF.

The CDR3 DNA follows: TGTGCCAGCAGTCTCACGATACAGGGGGTGGGGAGGAGCAATCAGCCCCAGCATTTT. It yields the protein CASSLTIQGVGRSNQPQHF. The V gene is TRBV6-6, the J gene TRBJ1-5, with 8 bases that match TRBD1. CDR3 length equals 19 residues. Germline-derived CDR1 and CDR2 are MNHNY and SVGAGI (reference sequence). Trimming cost V 5 bases and J 1 base; bases outside gene matches: 16.

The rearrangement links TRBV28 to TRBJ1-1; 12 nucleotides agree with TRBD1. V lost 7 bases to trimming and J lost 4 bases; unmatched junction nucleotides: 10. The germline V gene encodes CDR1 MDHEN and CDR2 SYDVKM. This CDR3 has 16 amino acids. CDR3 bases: TGTGCCAGCACCATGGCCGGGACAGGGGGCGTCACTGAAGCTTTCTTT. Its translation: CASTMAGTGGVTEAFF.